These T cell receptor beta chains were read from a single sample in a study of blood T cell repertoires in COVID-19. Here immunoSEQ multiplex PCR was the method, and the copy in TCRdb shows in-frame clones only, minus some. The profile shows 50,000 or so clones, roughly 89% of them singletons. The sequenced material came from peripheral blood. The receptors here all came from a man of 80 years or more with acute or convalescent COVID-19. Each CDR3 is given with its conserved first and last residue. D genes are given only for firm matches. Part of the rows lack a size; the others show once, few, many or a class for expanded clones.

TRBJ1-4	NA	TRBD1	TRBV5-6	CASSGGTGEGEKLFF	TGTGCCAGCAGCGGGGGGACAGGGGAGGGTGAAAAACTGTTTTTT
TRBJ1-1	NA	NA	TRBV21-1	CASSNPVLGAQNEAFF	TGTGCCAGCAGCAATCCCGTTTTGGGGGCGCAAAATGAAGCTTTCTTT
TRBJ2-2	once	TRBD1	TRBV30	CAWNRQGNGELFF	TGTGCCTGGAACAGACAGGGTAATGGGGAGCTGTTTTTT
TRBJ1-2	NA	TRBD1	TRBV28	CASSLRPGQGNYGYTF	TGTGCCAGCAGTTTACGGCCGGGACAGGGTAACTATGGCTACACCTTC
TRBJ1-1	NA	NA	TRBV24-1	CATSAQANTEAFF	TGTGCCACCAGTGCCCAGGCAAACACTGAAGCTTTCTTT
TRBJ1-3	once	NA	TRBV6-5	CASVGGVLTGNTIYF	TGTGCCAGCGTAGGGGGGGTATTGACTGGAAACACCATATATTTT
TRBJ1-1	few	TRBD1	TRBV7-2	CASSHDRVNTEAFF	TGTGCCAGCAGTCATGACAGGGTGAACACTGAAGCTTTCTTT
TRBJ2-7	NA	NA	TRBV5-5	CASSLAVGLEQYF	TGTGCCAGCAGCTTGGCAGTTGGGCTCGAGCAGTACTTC
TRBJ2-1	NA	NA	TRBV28	CASSPQTVYNEQFF	TGTGCCAGCAGCCCCCAGACAGTTTACAATGAGCAGTTCTTC
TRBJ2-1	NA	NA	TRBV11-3	CASSLDSDIYNEQFF	TGTGCCAGCAGCTTAGATTCGGACATCTACAATGAGCAGTTCTTC
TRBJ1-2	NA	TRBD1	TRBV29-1	CSVEGQGGIDGYTF	TGCAGCGTTGAAGGACAGGGGGGGATCGATGGCTACACCTTC
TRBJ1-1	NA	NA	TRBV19	CASSTPRASGTEAFF	TGTGCCAGTAGTACCCCAAGGGCCTCGGGGACTGAAGCTTTCTTT
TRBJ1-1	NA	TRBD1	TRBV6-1	CASSERQGNTEAFF	TGTGCCAGCAGTGAACGACAGGGGAACACTGAAGCTTTCTTT
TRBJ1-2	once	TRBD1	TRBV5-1	CASRTGEGTNYGYTF	TGCGCCAGCAGGACAGGGGAAGGGACTAACTATGGCTACACCTTC
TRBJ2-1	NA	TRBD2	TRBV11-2	CASSRGTSGQNSYNEQFF	TGTGCCAGCAGCCGTGGGACTAGCGGGCAAAACTCCTACAATGAGCAGTTCTTC
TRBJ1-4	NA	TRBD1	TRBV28	CASSTPDRGGKLFF	TGTGCCAGCAGTACACCCGACAGGGGCGGGAAACTGTTTTTT
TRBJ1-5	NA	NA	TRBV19	CASSPNVLGEPQHF	TGTGCCAGTAGTCCGAACGTATTAGGGGAGCCCCAGCATTTT
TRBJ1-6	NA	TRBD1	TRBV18	CASSKAPGQVNSPLHF	TGTGCCAGCTCAAAAGCTCCGGGACAGGTGAATTCACCCCTCCACTTT
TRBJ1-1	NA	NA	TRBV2	CASSANGLDEAFF	TGTGCCAGCAGTGCGAACGGACTTGATGAAGCTTTCTTT
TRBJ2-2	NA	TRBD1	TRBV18	CASSQAGTVNTGELFF	TGTGCCAGCTCACAAGCCGGGACAGTGAACACCGGGGAGCTGTTTTTT
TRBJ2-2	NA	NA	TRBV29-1	CSARWGTQGTGELFF	TGCAGCGCCAGATGGGGTACTCAGGGAACCGGGGAGCTGTTTTTT
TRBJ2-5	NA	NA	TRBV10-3	CAISESGVETQYF	TGTGCCATCAGTGAGTCAGGGGTTGAGACCCAGTACTTC
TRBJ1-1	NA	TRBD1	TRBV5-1	CASSSEWTGRTEAFF	TGCGCCAGCAGCTCGGAATGGACAGGGAGAACTGAAGCTTTCTTT